The subject of this entry is one T cell receptor beta chain. Per the authors' pipeline: Estimation of nucleated cell counts was performed using reference gene primer amplification. The table came from immunoSEQ multiplex PCR; TCRdb's copy has only in-frame clones and leaves some out. The V and J calls and the clone size are those of that table, but D and trimming were determined from the DNA. The sample has roughly 200,000 clones; more than 80% are singletons. The CDR3 has 13 residues. The V gene lost 4 bases and the J gene lost 14 bases, with 19 bases spanning the gap. In germline, CDR1 is SGHKS, CDR2 YYEKEE (reference sequence). This record comes from a study of blood T cell repertoires in COVID-19. Study summary: From T cells, B-cell-depleted T cells, or PBMCs came the material, which was cDNA or gDNA.

Individuals aged roughly 18 to 95 years were recruited from fewer than 25 US areas. Cohorts were based on clinical histories the participants reported. This receptor was obtained from a woman between 35 and 50 years old with acute COVID-19. V and J are TRBV5-5 and TRBJ2-1, with a possible D match to TRBD2 (5 bases). The sample consisted of PBMCs or T cells enriched from blood (not recorded which). The CDR3 nucleotides are TGTGCCAGCAGCCTCCGGGAACATCTGGAAAAGTTCTTC. Translation gives CASSLREHLEKFF.